This is a list of T cell receptor beta chains from one sample in a study of T-cell reconstitution after alpha-beta-depleted transplantation in children. TCRdb passed the PCR reads through MiXCR, listing each CDR3 protein once. The sample includes over 25,000 distinct CDR3 sequences, about 6% seen only once; the top ten take 27%. The sample in question was peripheral blood, obtained 60 days after TCRalphabeta/CD19-depleted stem cell transplant. These receptors were collected from a child younger than two who had a stem cell transplant for acute myeloid leukemia, so the T cells may come from the graft donor. The CDR3 runs from the conserved cysteine through the conserved F or W. Each record gives: J gene, D gene, clone size, V gene, CDR3 protein, CDR3 DNA. A D gene is named only where the DNA matches it firmly. The listing skips clone size in some rows; elsewhere it reads once, few, many or a size class.

TRBJ2-7	.	many	TRBV12-3/TRBV12-4	CASSKGRGLGEQYF	TGTGCCAGCAGTAAGGGGCGAGGTCTTGGCGAGCAGTACTTC
TRBJ1-2	.	many	TRBV7-9	CASSLDFNYGYTF	TGTGCCAGCAGCCTCGATTTCAACTATGGCTACACCTTC
TRBJ2-5	.	many	TRBV7-8	CASSLVVGAASQETQYF	TGTGCCAGCAGCTTAGTGGTAGGGGCGGCTAGCCAAGAGACCCAGTACTTC
TRBJ2-7	TRBD1	few	TRBV5-1	CASRPDRASYEQYF	TGCGCCAGCAGACCTGACAGGGCCTCCTACGAGCAGTACTTC
TRBJ1-2	.	many	TRBV7-9	CALSGNYGYTF	TGTGCCCTGTCCGGCAACTATGGCTACACCTTC
TRBJ2-7	TRBD2	many	TRBV7-9	CASSLPGGAQEQYF	TGTGCCAGCAGCTTACCCGGGGGGGCTCAAGAGCAGTACTTC
TRBJ2-7	.	many	TRBV27	CASSLRPGVRFYEQYF	TGTGCCAGCAGTTTACGTCCGGGGGTCCGATTCTACGAGCAGTACTTC
TRBJ2-7	TRBD1	few	TRBV9	CASSPTGDLSYEQYF	TGTGCCAGCAGCCCAACAGGGGACCTTTCCTACGAGCAGTACTTC
TRBJ1-2	.	many	TRBV5-5	CASSLRGEEGYTF	TGTGCCAGCAGCTTGAGGGGCGAGGAAGGCTACACCTTC
TRBJ1-4	.	many	TRBV20-1	CSARSGDSNEKLFF	TGCAGTGCTCGTTCAGGGGACTCAAATGAAAAACTGTTTTTT
TRBJ2-5	TRBD1	many	TRBV4-3	CASSQDRTGDGETQYF	TGCGCCAGCAGCCAAGATCGGACAGGGGATGGGGAGACCCAGTACTTC
TRBJ2-7	.	many	TRBV3-1	CASSQDVGEADEQYF	TGTGCCAGCAGCCAAGACGTGGGGGAGGCTGACGAGCAGTACTTC
TRBJ1-1	.	many	TRBV7-9	CASSPPRQVVEAFF	TGTGCCAGCAGCCCTCCCCGCCAGGTAGTTGAAGCTTTCTTT
TRBJ1-5	.	many	TRBV12-3/TRBV12-4	CASSLAPGSVHQPQHF	TGTGCCAGCAGTTTAGCGCCGGGGTCCGTTCATCAGCCCCAGCATTTT
TRBJ1-1	.	many	TRBV24-1	CATGDSTEAFF	TGTGCCACCGGAGACTCGACTGAAGCTTTCTTT
TRBJ2-2	.	many	TRBV27	CASSLSNTGELFF	TGTGCCAGCAGTCTATCGAACACCGGGGAGCTGTTTTTT
TRBJ1-1	.	many	TRBV7-9	CASIPPGYPEAFF	TGTGCCAGCATCCCCCCAGGATACCCTGAAGCTTTCTTT
TRBJ1-6	.	many	TRBV9	CASSVDAGMRPLHF	TGTGCCAGCAGCGTAGATGCAGGGATGAGGCCCCTCCACTTT
TRBJ2-7	.	many	TRBV29-1	CSGWLVTANNYEQYF	TGCAGCGGCTGGCTGGTGACAGCGAATAATTACGAGCAGTACTTC
TRBJ2-3	TRBD2	many	TRBV14	CASSHWTSGTDTQYF	TGTGCCAGCAGCCACTGGACTAGCGGCACAGATACGCAGTATTTT
TRBJ2-6	.	.	TRBV13	CASSPGGGLGANVLTF	TGTGCCAGCAGCCCAGGAGGGGGTCTTGGGGCCAACGTCCTGACTTTC
TRBJ2-1	TRBD2	many	TRBV30	CAWASGNTYNEQFF	TGTGCCTGGGCTAGCGGGAACACCTACAATGAGCAGTTCTTC
TRBJ1-2	.	many	TRBV14	CASSQKGTSPNYGYTF	TGTGCCAGCAGCCAAAAGGGGACTTCACCTAACTATGGCTACACCTTC
TRBJ2-1	TRBD2	medium-sized	TRBV7-2	CASSLAGDYNEQFF	TGTGCCAGCAGCCTAGCGGGAGACTACAATGAGCAGTTCTTC
TRBJ2-1	TRBD2	many	TRBV7-3	CASSLIPGLAGSAIRDEQFF	TGTGCCAGCAGCTTAATACCGGGACTAGCGGGATCTGCCATTAGGGATGAGCAGTTCTTC
TRBJ2-1	.	many	TRBV11-2	CASSFLPGSQNEQFF	TGTGCCAGCAGCTTTCTCCCAGGATCCCAAAATGAGCAGTTCTTC
TRBJ1-1	.	many	TRBV12-3/TRBV12-4	CASSFDTEEAFF	TGTGCCAGCAGTTTCGACACTGAAGAAGCTTTCTTT
TRBJ2-3	.	many	TRBV5-4	CASSLRQTTDTQYF	TGTGCCAGCAGCTTGAGGCAGACCACAGATACGCAGTATTTT
TRBJ2-2	.	many	TRBV4-2	CASSGRNGELFF	TGTGCCAGCAGCGGTCGGAACGGGGAGCTGTTTTTT
TRBJ2-1	TRBD1	many	TRBV15	CATSRGLDRGDNEQFF	TGTGCCACCAGCAGGGGCCTTGACAGGGGAGACAATGAGCAGTTCTTC
TRBJ1-6	.	many	TRBV5-1	CASSLSTVEFYSPLHF	TGCGCCAGCAGCTTGTCGACAGTCGAATTTTATTCACCCCTCCACTTT
TRBJ2-7	.	many	TRBV5-6	CASSLVLRPYEQYF	TGTGCCAGCAGCTTGGTCCTCAGGCCCTACGAGCAGTACTTC
TRBJ2-1	.	many	TRBV12-3/TRBV12-4	CASSPQGKGEQFF	TGTGCCAGCAGTCCCCAGGGGAAGGGTGAGCAGTTCTTC
TRBJ2-5	.	many	TRBV5-1	CASSLWRRSTKETQYF	TGCGCCAGCAGCCTCTGGAGGCGTAGCACGAAAGAGACCCAGTACTTC
TRBJ2-1	TRBD2	.	TRBV7-2	CASSLGASGGAHNEQFF	TGTGCCAGCAGCTTAGGGGCTAGCGGGGGGGCGCACAATGAGCAGTTCTTC
TRBJ2-3	.	many	TRBV20-1	CSARGIRASTDTQYF	TGCAGTGCTAGAGGGATCAGGGCTAGCACAGATACGCAGTATTTT
TRBJ1-2	TRBD1	many	TRBV7-2	CASSPQTGGNYGYTF	TGTGCCAGCAGTCCTCAGACAGGGGGAAACTATGGCTACACCTTC
TRBJ1-1	.	many	TRBV12-5	CASAWGAEAFF	TGTGCTAGTGCCTGGGGGGCTGAAGCTTTCTTT
TRBJ1-2	.	many	TRBV12-3/TRBV12-4	CASSPEVHYGYTF	TGTGCCAGCAGTCCCGAGGTCCACTATGGCTACACCTTC
TRBJ2-7	.	many	TRBV7-2	CASSPGRVQYEQYF	TGTGCCAGCAGCCCCGGAAGGGTGCAATACGAGCAGTACTTC
TRBJ1-1	.	many	TRBV6-1	CASSERIGFNTEAFF	TGTGCCAGCAGTGAAAGGATAGGCTTTAACACTGAAGCTTTCTTT
TRBJ2-3	.	many	TRBV20-1	CSARIRTGRDTQYF	TGCAGTGCCCGTATCAGGACGGGCAGAGATACGCAGTATTTT
TRBJ2-3	TRBD2	many	TRBV27	CASSLAGVTDTQYF	TGTGCCAGCAGTTTAGCGGGGGTCACAGATACGCAGTATTTT
TRBJ1-1	.	many	TRBV9	CASSVPTTDPKNTEAFF	TGTGCCAGCAGCGTCCCCACGACAGATCCTAAGAACACTGAAGCTTTCTTT
TRBJ1-1	.	many	TRBV7-8	CASSFFPPGNKNTEAFF	TGTGCCAGCAGCTTTTTCCCCCCCGGGAACAAGAACACTGAAGCTTTCTTT
TRBJ2-1	TRBD2	many	TRBV7-6	CASSRPRRGVYNEQFF	TGTGCCAGCAGCCGTCCTAGGCGGGGGGTCTACAATGAGCAGTTCTTC
TRBJ2-5	.	many	TRBV18	CASSPVDGTQETQYF	TGTGCCAGCTCACCCGTGGACGGAACTCAAGAGACCCAGTACTTC
TRBJ2-2	TRBD1	many	TRBV4-3	CASSQHRGLSMNTGELFF	TGCGCCAGCAGCCAACACAGGGGGCTCTCTATGAACACCGGGGAGCTGTTTTTT
TRBJ2-3	TRBD1	many	TRBV11-3	CASRGQGHHTQYF	TGTGCCAGCAGAGGACAGGGACATCATACGCAGTATTTT
TRBJ2-4	TRBD2	many	TRBV12-3/TRBV12-4	CASSGLDIQYF	TGTGCCAGCAGCGGACTAGACATTCAGTACTTC
TRBJ2-3	TRBD1	many	TRBV9	CASSVGKSGGPPWDTQYF	TGTGCCAGCAGCGTAGGAAAATCAGGGGGACCCCCCTGGGATACGCAGTATTTT